This T cell receptor beta chain comes out of a study of radiotherapy plus CTLA-4 blockade in lung cancer. Regarding the study as a whole: Early shifts in blood T cell clones, with interferon-beta, reportedly predicted response best.

The method was immunoSEQ multiplex PCR; TCRdb's version includes in-frame clones alone and lacks a portion of them. The sample lists 90,000 or so clones, roughly 85% seen once, with roughly 0.84% in the top ten. For this clone: Its antigen is undetermined.

There are 15 residues in the CDR3. Trimming cost V 6 bases and J 8 bases; bases outside gene matches: 12. From germline, CDR1 is MNHEY and CDR2 SVGAGI. The genes are TRBV6-5 and TRBJ2-1, with 8 bases aligning to TRBD2. This specimen was peripheral blood, taken from a patient treated with radiotherapy plus ipilimumab. This clonotype was sampled from a human donor with non-small cell lung cancer who had stable disease on radiotherapy plus ipilimumab. The CDR3 coding sequence is TGTGCCAGCAGCACCCGTCTTGGGACTAGAGATGAGCAGTTCTTC. Its translation: CASSTRLGTRDEQFF.